A selection of T cell receptor beta chains follows, all from one sample in a study of T cells in Graves' hyperthyroidism and ophthalmopathy. TCRdb reprocessed the multiplex PCR reads via MiXCR and lists one record per CDR3 protein. The data contain 350,000 to 400,000 distinct CDR3 sequences, about 18% of them singletons. Sequencing input: blood. Receptors were obtained from a man in his late teens or twenties with Graves' ophthalmopathy. The CDR3 runs from the conserved cysteine through the conserved F or W. Each record gives: clone size, V gene, J gene, D gene, CDR3 protein, CDR3 DNA. The D gene is left open where the match is weak. Some rows mark clone size as missing; the rest say once, few, many or name a class of expanded clone.

many,TRBV7-9,TRBJ2-1,TRBD2,CASSLDGGATYNEQFF,TGTGCCAGCAGCTTAGACGGGGGGGCGACCTACAATGAGCAGTTCTTC
-,TRBV5-1,TRBJ2-4,-,CASSSGQDGIQYF,TGCGCCAGCAGCTCGGGGCAGGACGGCATTCAGTACTTC
many,TRBV6-5,TRBJ1-1,-,CASSYSTGSEAFF,TGTGCCAGCAGTTACTCTACAGGGTCTGAAGCTTTCTTT
many,TRBV6-1,TRBJ2-3,TRBD2,CASSSSGGTTDTQYF,TGTGCCAGCAGCTCTAGCGGGGGCACCACAGATACGCAGTATTTT
many,TRBV5-8,TRBJ1-4,-,CASSHTGGKLFF,TGTGCCAGCAGTCATACAGGAGGGAAACTGTTTTTT
many,TRBV5-1,TRBJ1-6,-,CASSLEGGVSPLHF,TGCGCCAGCAGCTTGGAAGGGGGGGTTTCACCCCTCCACTTT
many,TRBV2,TRBJ2-7,TRBD1,CATTGTGGVNSSYEQYF,TGTGCCACGACCGGGACAGGGGGCGTTAACAGCTCCTACGAGCAGTACTTC
-,TRBV5-1,TRBJ1-3,-,CASRDPSSGNTIYF,TGCGCCAGCAGGGATCCAAGCTCTGGAAACACCATATATTTT
-,TRBV20-1,TRBJ2-3,TRBD2,CSARGRVGVAGGPTDTQYF,TGCAGTGCTAGGGGGCGCGTGGGGGTAGCGGGGGGGCCGACAGATACGCAGTATTTT
-,TRBV20-1,TRBJ1-1,-,CSSPAPGLNTEAFF,TGCAGTTCCCCCGCCCCAGGGTTGAACACTGAAGCTTTCTTT
-,TRBV20-1,TRBJ2-3,TRBD1,CSARDQNRGDTQYF,TGCAGTGCTAGAGATCAGAACAGGGGAGATACGCAGTATTTT
once,TRBV4-1,TRBJ1-3,-,CASSQDLSSGNTIYF,TGCGCCAGCAGCCAAGACCTCTCCTCTGGAAACACCATATATTTT
many,TRBV12-3/TRBV12-4,TRBJ1-5,-,CARRYRAKSNQPQHF,TGTGCCAGACGTTACAGGGCGAAGAGCAATCAGCCCCAGCATTTT
many,TRBV12-3/TRBV12-4,TRBJ1-4,-,CASSLSSGSYNEKLFF,TGTGCCAGCAGTCTGAGCAGCGGCTCCTACAATGAAAAACTGTTTTTT
-,TRBV15,TRBJ2-3,-,CATSNPTGSTDTQYF,TGTGCCACCAGCAACCCTACAGGGAGCACAGATACGCAGTATTTT
-,TRBV9,TRBJ1-2,TRBD1,CASSLGTGGGIGYTF,TGTGCCAGCAGCCTTGGGACAGGGGGCGGAATTGGCTACACCTTC
many,TRBV20-1,TRBJ1-1,-,CSAPKWGGTMNTEAFF,TGCAGTGCCCCTAAATGGGGGGGAACCATGAACACTGAAGCTTTCTTT
-,TRBV7-2,TRBJ1-5,TRBD1,CASSDRQGGNQPQHF,TGTGCCAGCAGCGACCGACAGGGCGGCAATCAGCCCCAGCATTTT